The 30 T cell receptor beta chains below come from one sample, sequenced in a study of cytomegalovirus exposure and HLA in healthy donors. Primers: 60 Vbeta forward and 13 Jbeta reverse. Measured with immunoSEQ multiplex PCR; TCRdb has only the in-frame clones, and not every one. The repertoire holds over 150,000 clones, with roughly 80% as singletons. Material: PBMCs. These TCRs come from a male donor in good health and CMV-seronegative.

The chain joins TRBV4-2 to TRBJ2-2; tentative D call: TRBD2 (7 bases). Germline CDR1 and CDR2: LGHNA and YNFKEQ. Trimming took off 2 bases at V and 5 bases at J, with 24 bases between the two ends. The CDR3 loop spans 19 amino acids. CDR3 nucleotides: TGTGCCAGCAGCCAATCCGGCTCGGGGGGCGGGCTCACGACCGGGGAGCTGTTTTTT. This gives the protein CASSQSGSGGGLTTGELFF.

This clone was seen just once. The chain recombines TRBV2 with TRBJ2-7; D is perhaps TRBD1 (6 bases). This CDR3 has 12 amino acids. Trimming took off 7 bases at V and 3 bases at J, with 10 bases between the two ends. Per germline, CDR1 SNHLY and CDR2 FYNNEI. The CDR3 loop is CASNRGIYEQYF. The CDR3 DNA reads TGTGCCAGCAATAGGGGGATCTACGAGCAGTACTTC.

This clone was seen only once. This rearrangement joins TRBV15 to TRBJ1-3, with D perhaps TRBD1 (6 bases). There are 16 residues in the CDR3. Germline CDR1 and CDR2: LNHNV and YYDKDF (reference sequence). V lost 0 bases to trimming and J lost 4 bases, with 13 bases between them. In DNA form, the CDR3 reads TGTGCCACCAGCAGAGATCGGCAGGGGTACGGAAACACCATATATTTT. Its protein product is CATSRDRQGYGNTIYF.

Written as DNA, the CDR3 is TGTGCCAGCAGCCCAGGACTCACTGAAGCTTTCTTT. This sequence encodes CASSPGLTEAFF. The rearrangement links TRBV7-2 to TRBJ1-1; D call uncertain. The V gene lost 5 bases and the J gene lost 4 bases, with 8 bases spanning the gap. The CDR3 covers 12 residues. Per germline, CDR1 SGHTA and CDR2 FQGNSA.

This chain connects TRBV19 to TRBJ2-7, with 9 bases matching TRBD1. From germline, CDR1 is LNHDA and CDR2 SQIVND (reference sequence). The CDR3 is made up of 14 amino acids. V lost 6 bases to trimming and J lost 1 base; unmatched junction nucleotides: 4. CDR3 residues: CASSRDRDSYEQYF. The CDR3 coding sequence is TGTGCCAGTAGCCGGGACAGGGATTCCTACGAGCAGTACTTC.

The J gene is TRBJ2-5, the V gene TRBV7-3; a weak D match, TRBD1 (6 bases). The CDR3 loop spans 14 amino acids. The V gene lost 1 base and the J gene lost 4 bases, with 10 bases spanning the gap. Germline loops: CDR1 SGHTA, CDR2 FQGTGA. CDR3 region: CASSLRGGRETQYF. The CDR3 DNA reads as TGTGCCAGCAGCTTAAGAGGGGGTCGAGAGACCCAGTACTTC.

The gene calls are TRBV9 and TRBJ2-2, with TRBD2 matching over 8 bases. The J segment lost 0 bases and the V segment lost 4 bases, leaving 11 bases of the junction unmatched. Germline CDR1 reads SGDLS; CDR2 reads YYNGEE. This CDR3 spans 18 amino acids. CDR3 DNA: TGTGCCAGCAGCCCCCGGGGGGGAGCGGAGACGAACACCGGGGAGCTGTTTTTT. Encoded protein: CASSPRGGAETNTGELFF. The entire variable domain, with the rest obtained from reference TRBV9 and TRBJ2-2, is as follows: DSGVTQTPKHLITATGQRVTLRCSPRSGDLSVYWYQQSLDQGLQFLIQYYNGEERAKGNILERFSAQQFPDLHSELNLSSLELGDSALYFCASSPRGGAETNTGELFFGEGSRLTVL.

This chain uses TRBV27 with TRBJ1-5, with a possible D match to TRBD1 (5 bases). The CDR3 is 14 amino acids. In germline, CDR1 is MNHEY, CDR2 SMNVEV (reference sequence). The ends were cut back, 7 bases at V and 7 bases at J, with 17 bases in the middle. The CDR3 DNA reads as TGTGCCAGCACAACTTATAGGGGTGGGCAGCCCCAGCATTTT. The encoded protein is CASTTYRGGQPQHF.

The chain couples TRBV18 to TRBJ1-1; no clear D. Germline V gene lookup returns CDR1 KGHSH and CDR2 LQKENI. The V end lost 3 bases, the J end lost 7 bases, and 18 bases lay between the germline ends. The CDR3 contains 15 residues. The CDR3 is CASSPVIFTGGEAFF. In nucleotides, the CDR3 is TGTGCCAGCTCACCGGTCATATTTACTGGCGGTGAAGCTTTCTTT.

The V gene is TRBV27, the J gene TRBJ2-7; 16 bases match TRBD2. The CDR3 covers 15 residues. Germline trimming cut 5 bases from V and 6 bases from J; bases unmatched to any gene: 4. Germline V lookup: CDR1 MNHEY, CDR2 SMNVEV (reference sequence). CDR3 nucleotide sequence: TGTGCCAGCAGTCCTGGGACTAGCGGGAGGGGCGAGCAGTACTTC. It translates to CASSPGTSGRGEQYF.

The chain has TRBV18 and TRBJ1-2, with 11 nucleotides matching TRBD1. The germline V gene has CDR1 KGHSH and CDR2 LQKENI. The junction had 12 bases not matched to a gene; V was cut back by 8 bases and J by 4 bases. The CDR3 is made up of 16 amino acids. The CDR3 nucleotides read TGTGCCAGCCGTCGGACAGGGGGCTCGGCGGGCTATGGCTACACCTTC. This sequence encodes CASRRTGGSAGYGYTF.

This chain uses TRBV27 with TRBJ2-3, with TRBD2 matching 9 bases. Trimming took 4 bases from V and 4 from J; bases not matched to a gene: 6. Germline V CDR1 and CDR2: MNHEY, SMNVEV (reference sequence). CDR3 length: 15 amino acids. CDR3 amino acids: CASSWAGGPADTQYF. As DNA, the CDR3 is TGTGCCAGCAGTTGGGCGGGAGGGCCGGCAGATACGCAGTATTTT.

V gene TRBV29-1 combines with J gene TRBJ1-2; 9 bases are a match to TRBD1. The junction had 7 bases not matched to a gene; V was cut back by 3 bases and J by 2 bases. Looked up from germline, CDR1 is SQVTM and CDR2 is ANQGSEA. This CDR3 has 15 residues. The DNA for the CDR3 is TGCAGCGTTGACGGGACAGGGACGGGGAACTATGGCTACACCTTC. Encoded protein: CSVDGTGTGNYGYTF.

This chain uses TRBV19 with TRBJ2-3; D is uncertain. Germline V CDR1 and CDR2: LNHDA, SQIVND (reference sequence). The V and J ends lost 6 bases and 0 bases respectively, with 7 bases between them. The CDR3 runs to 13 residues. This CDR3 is CASRSRSTDTQYF. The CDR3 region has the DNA TGTGCCAGTAGGTCGCGAAGCACAGATACGCAGTATTTT.

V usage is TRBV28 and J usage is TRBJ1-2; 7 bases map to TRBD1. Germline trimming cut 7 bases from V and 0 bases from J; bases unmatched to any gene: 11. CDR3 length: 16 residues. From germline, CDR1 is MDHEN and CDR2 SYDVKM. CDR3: CASKGTTGATNYGYTF. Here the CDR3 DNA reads TGTGCCAGCAAAGGAACAACAGGGGCTACTAACTATGGCTACACCTTC.

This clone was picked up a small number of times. The CDR3 sequence is CASSPGTNYGYTF. DNA of the CDR3: TGTGCCAGCAGCCCCGGGACTAACTATGGCTACACCTTC. The V and J genes are TRBV7-2 and TRBJ1-2; D is ambiguous. The germline CDR1 and CDR2 sequences are SGHTA and FQGNSA. The CDR3 runs to 13 residues. V gave up 5 bases and J gave up 0 bases, with 7 bases separating them.

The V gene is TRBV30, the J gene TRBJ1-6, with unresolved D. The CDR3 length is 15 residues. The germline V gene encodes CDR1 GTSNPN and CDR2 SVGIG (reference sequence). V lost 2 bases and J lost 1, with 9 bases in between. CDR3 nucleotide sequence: TGTGCCTGGAGTCGAGGCAATTCCTATAATTCACCCCTCCACTTT. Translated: CAWSRGNSYNSPLHF.

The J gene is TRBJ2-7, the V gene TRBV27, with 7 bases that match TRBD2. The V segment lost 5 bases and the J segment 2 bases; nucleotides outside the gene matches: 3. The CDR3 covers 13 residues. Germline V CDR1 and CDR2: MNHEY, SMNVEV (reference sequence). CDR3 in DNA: TGTGCCAGCAGTCCGGGACTAACCTACGAGCAGTACTTC. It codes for CASSPGLTYEQYF.

CDR3 in amino acids: CASSYSPQGEHEQYF. In nucleotides, the CDR3 is TGTGCCAGCAGTTACTCCCCGCAGGGGGAACACGAGCAGTACTTC. V is TRBV6-5 and J is TRBJ2-7; the match to TRBD1 covers 7 bases. Germline values: CDR1 MNHEY, CDR2 SVGAGI. J was trimmed by 5 bases and V by 0 bases; bases with no gene match: 7. This CDR3 has 15 amino acids.

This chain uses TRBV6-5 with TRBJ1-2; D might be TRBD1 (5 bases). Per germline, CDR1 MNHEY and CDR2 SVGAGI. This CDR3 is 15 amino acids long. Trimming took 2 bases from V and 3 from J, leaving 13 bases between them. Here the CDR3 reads CASSYGGRRDYGYTF. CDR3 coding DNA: TGTGCCAGCAGTTACGGGGGACGGAGGGACTATGGCTACACCTTC.

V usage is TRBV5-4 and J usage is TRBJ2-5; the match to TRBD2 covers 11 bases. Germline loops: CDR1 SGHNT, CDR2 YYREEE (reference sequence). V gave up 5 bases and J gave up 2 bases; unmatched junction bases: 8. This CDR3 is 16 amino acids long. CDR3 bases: TGTGCCAGCAGTCCCACTAGCGGGGGCCCACAAGAGACCCAGTACTTC. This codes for CASSPTSGGPQETQYF.

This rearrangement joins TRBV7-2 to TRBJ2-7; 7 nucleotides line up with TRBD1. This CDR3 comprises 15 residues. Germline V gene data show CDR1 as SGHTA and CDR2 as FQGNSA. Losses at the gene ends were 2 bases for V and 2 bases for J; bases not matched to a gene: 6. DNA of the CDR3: TGTGCCAGCAGCTTAACGAGTCAGGGGGCCTACGAGCAGTACTTC. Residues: CASSLTSQGAYEQYF.

DNA of the CDR3: TGTGCCATCAAAGCTACCGATAGCTCGACTGAAGCTTTCTTT. Protein sequence: CAIKATDSSTEAFF. V gene TRBV10-3 combines with J gene TRBJ1-1; D gene uncertain. Germline assignment: CDR1 ENHRY and CDR2 SYGVKD. V dropped 7 bases and J dropped 5 bases, with 17 bases sitting between them. The CDR3 spans 14 residues.

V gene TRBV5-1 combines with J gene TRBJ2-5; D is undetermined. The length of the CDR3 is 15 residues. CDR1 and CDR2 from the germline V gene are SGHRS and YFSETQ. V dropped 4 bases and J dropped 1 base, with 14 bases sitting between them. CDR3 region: CASSISGSGQETQYF. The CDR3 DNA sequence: TGCGCCAGCAGCATCTCCGGGTCCGGCCAAGAGACCCAGTACTTC.

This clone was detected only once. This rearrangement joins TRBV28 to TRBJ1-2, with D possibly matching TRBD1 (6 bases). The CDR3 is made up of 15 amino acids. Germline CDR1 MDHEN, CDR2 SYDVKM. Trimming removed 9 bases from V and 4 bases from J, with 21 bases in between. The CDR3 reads CASLGGAWFTYGYTF. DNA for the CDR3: TGTGCCAGTCTCGGGGGGGCCTGGTTCACCTATGGCTACACCTTC.

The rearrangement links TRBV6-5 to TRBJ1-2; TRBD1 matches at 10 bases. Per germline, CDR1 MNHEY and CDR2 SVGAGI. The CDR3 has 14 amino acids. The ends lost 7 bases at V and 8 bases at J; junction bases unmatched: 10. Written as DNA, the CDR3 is TGTGCCAGCAACGGAGACAGGGGGCGCGCAGGCTACACCTTC. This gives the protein CASNGDRGRAGYTF.

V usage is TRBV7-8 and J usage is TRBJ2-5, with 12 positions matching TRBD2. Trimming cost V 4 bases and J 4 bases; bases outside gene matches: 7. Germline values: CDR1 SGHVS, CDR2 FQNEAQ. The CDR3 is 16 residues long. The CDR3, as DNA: TGTGCCAGCAGCTCAAGACTAGCGGGAGTCGGAGAGACCCAGTACTTC. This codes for CASSSRLAGVGETQYF.

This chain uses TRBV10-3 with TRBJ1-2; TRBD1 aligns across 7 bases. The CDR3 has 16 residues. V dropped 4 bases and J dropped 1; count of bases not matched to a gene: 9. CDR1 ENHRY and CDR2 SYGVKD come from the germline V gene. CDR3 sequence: CAISGPGQEGNYGYTF. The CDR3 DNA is TGTGCCATCAGTGGACCCGGACAGGAGGGTAACTATGGCTACACCTTC.

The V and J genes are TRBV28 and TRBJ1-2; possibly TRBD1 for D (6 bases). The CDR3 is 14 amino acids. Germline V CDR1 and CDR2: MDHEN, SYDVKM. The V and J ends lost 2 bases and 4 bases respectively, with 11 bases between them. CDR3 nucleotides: TGTGCCAGCAGTTTACAGGGGCGGATCTATGGCTACACCTTC. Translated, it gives CASSLQGRIYGYTF.

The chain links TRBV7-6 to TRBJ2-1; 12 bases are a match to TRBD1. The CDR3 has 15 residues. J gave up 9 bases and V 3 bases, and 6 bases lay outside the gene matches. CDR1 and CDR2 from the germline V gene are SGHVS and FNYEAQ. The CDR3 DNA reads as TGTGCCAGCAGCTTTCCGGGACAGGGGGCCATTGAGCAGTTCTTC. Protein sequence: CASSFPGQGAIEQFF.